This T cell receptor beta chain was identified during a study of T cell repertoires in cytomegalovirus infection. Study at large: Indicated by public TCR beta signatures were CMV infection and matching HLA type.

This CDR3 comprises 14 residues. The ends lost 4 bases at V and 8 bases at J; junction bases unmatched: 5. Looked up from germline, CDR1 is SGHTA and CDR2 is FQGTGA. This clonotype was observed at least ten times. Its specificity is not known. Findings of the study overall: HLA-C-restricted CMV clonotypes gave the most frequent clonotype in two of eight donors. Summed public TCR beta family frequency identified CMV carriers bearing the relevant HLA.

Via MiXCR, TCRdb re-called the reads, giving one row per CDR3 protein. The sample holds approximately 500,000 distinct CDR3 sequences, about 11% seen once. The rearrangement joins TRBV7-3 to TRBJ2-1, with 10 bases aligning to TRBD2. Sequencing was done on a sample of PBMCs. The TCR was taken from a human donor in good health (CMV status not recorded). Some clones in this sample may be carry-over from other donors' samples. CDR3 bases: TGTGCCAGCAGCTCAGCGGGGGGGCCGGATGAGCAGTTCTTC. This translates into CASSSAGGPDEQFF.